This T cell receptor (beta chain) was found in a study of control samples from healthy donors and cancer patients. Profiled with immunoSEQ multiplex PCR; TCRdb holds only in-frame clones, not every one. The repertoire includes over 50,000 clones, roughly 95% of them detected once, and 0.85% to 1.4% sits in the top ten. Trimming removed 8 bases at V and 4 bases at J, with 11 bases between. The CDR3 sequence is 12 residues long. Germline values: CDR1 LNHDA, CDR2 SQIVND (reference sequence). The chain employs TRBV19 and TRBJ1-1; a weak D match, TRBD1 (6 bases). The sequencing sample was made of blood. This clonotype was sampled from a woman under 30 in good health. CDR3 sequence (DNA): TGTGCCAGTTTTATAGGGGGCACTGAAGCTTTCTTT. It yields the protein CASFIGGTEAFF.